The source of this TCR beta chain is a study of PD-L1 blockade in urothelial cancer. Turning to the study itself: The median number of T cells present in blood samples was approximately 140,000. Overall study findings and caveats: Clonality of blood TCR below the median before treatment predicted better survival. Clones that were tumor-associated expanded more in the blood of durable-benefit patients at 3 weeks.

In germline, CDR1 is SNHLY, CDR2 FYNNEI. Between the trimmed V and J ends, which lost 3 bases and 6 bases, there was a span of 15 bases. The CDR3 covers 14 residues. Specified time point: pretreatment peripheral blood. Of note for this clone: Its matching antigen is unknown.

Repertoires were generated with immunoSEQ multiplex PCR, while TCRdb's copy carries only in-frame clones and drops some. The sample has 95,000 or so clones, over 75% seen once. The V gene is TRBV2, the J gene TRBJ2-7; D unresolved. The sequencing here drew on PBMCs, taken around atezolizumab (anti-PD-L1) treatment. The TCR comes from a man in his 60s with urothelial cancer. The CDR3 DNA reads TGTGCCAGCAGTGATTCCGTCCTCGTGGCCGAGCAGTACTTC. This codes for CASSDSVLVAEQYF.